This T cell receptor beta chain was sequenced in a study of cytomegalovirus exposure and HLA in healthy donors. In regard to this clone: Its antigen is as yet unknown.

The study ran its PCR with 60 Vbeta and 13 Jbeta primers. Data came from immunoSEQ multiplex PCR; TCRdb stores just in-frame clones and leaves some out. Of about 130,000 clones detected, around 70% appear once; the ten largest clones hold less than 4%. Overall study results and limits: Later analysis suggested most CMV-associated TCR beta chains were HLA-restricted. The CMV antigen specificity of a few CMV-associated chains was confirmed through in vitro analysis.

The specimen sequenced was PBMCs. The source is a man aged 40-50 years in good health and CMV-seropositive.

CDR3 nucleotide sequence: TGCGCCAGCAGTGAGGTCATGAACACTGAAGCTTTCTTT. It is translated as CASSEVMNTEAFF. The chain joins TRBV10-2 to TRBJ1-1; D unresolved. V was cut by 2 bases and J by 0 bases, with 4 bases left in between. The CDR3 has 13 amino acids. The germline V gene encodes CDR1 WSHSY and CDR2 SAAADI.